Here is one T cell receptor (beta chain) with its context. Germline V lookup: CDR1 MDHEN, CDR2 SYDVKM. The CDR3 has 15 amino acids. Trimming at V came to 8 bases and at J to 6 bases, leaving 15 bases not matched to a gene. The data were obtained in a study of blood T cell repertoires in COVID-19. Study details: There were acute and convalescent COVID-19 samples, and they came from the United States, Italy and Spain. Nucleic acid was either cDNA or gDNA, and it came from T cells, B-cell-depleted T cells, or PBMCs.

In the original analysis: Reference gene primer amplification yielded estimated nucleated cell counts. Method: immunoSEQ multiplex PCR; TCRdb's copy keeps in-frame clones and lacks some. That table furnishes V, J and clone size, whereas the DNA furnished D and trimming. The profile shows around 70,000 clones, roughly nine tenths of them singletons. The chain has TRBV28 and TRBJ2-7, with TRBD2 matching over 8 bases. The source material was peripheral blood. The clonotype originates from a human donor in a cohort sampled during active COVID-19. CDR3 region: CASRIIGTSVREQYF. As DNA, the CDR3 is TGTGCCAGCCGAATCATCGGGACTAGTGTTCGCGAGCAGTACTTC.